This TCR beta chain emerged from a study of CD8 T cells in Susac syndrome. CDR3 size: 18 residues. V lost 0 bases to trimming and J lost 0 bases; unmatched junction nucleotides: 10. Germline-derived CDR1 and CDR2 are SGDLS and YYNGEE. cDNA came from about 0.46 to 1 ug RNA primed by random hexamers. MiXCR was run by TCRdb on the immunoSEQ multiplex PCR reads, yielding one entry per CDR3 protein. The sample has more than 75,000 distinct CDR3 sequences, 80% to 95% seen once; the top ten hold 0.25% to 0.4%. Sequencing of TCR beta covered CD8+ and CD4+ T cells obtained from blood. This clonotype originated in a human donor in good health. The sample consisted of CD8+ T cells from PBMCs. This chain links TRBV9 with TRBJ1-2; 8 bases are a match to TRBD1. The CDR3 is CASSVAAGGPAPNYGYTF. In nucleotides, the CDR3 is TGTGCCAGCAGCGTAGCTGCAGGGGGCCCTGCCCCTAACTATGGCTACACCTTC.